These T cell receptor beta chains were read from a single sample in a study of cytotoxic CD8 clonotypes in ibrutinib-treated CLL. Only in-frame clones appear in the TCRdb table, and some are missing; sequencing was by immunoSEQ multiplex PCR. In the table there are some 140,000 clones, approximately 90% of which are singletons. Material: PBMCs, obtained after 12 months of ibrutinib treatment. These receptors all come from a human donor with chronic lymphocytic leukemia. CDR3s include the opening cysteine and the closing phenylalanine or tryptophan. The order of the fields is D gene, J gene, clone size, V gene, CDR3 DNA, CDR3 protein. The D gene is left open where the match is weak. Not every row has a clone size; where given, it reads once, few, many or a size class.

D: .
J: TRBJ1-4
size: .
V: TRBV28
DNA: TGTGCCAGCAGTTTATCAGGGCAAACTAATGAAAAACTGTTTTTT
CDR3: CASSLSGQTNEKLFF

D: .
J: TRBJ1-3
size: .
V: TRBV28
DNA: TGTGCCAGCAGTCCGACGGGAAACACCATATATTTT
CDR3: CASSPTGNTIYF

D: .
J: TRBJ2-2
size: few
V: TRBV10-1
DNA: TGCGCCAGCAGAGAACAGGGAACCGGGGAGCTGTTTTTT
CDR3: CASREQGTGELFF

D: .
J: TRBJ2-1
size: .
V: TRBV7-3
DNA: TGTGCCAGCAGCGAGGGCCGGGGGCCAGACAATGAGCAGTTCTTC
CDR3: CASSEGRGPDNEQFF

D: TRBD2
J: TRBJ2-7
size: .
V: TRBV6-5
DNA: TGTGCCAGCAGTTATAGCGGGAGTACCTACGAGCAGTACTTC
CDR3: CASSYSGSTYEQYF

D: .
J: TRBJ2-6
size: .
V: TRBV6-5
DNA: TGTGCCAGCAGTTATATTGGGTCTGGGGCCAACGTCCTGACTTTC
CDR3: CASSYIGSGANVLTF

D: TRBD1
J: TRBJ2-2
size: .
V: TRBV19
DNA: TGTGCCAGCAATTGGGACAGGGGCACCGGGGAGCTGTTTTTT
CDR3: CASNWDRGTGELFF

D: TRBD1
J: TRBJ2-7
size: .
V: TRBV13
DNA: TGTGCCAGCAGCTTAGCTCGGGGCAGGGGGTTGGCCTACGAGCAGTACTTC
CDR3: CASSLARGRGLAYEQYF

D: .
J: TRBJ2-1
size: .
V: TRBV9
DNA: TGTGCCAGCAGCGTAGAGGGGTACAATGAGCAGTTCTTC
CDR3: CASSVEGYNEQFF

D: .
J: TRBJ2-7
size: .
V: TRBV7-9
DNA: TGTGCCAGCAGCTTAGCGCGGCAGGGGTACGAGCAGTACTTC
CDR3: CASSLARQGYEQYF

D: .
J: TRBJ1-5
size: .
V: TRBV7-2
DNA: TGTGCCAGCAGCCTCCAGGCCGGCCAGCCCCAGCATTTT
CDR3: CASSLQAGQPQHF

D: .
J: TRBJ2-6
size: few
V: TRBV7-9
DNA: TGTGCCAGCCGTGACAGTTCTGGGGCCAACGTCCTGACTTTC
CDR3: CASRDSSGANVLTF

D: .
J: TRBJ2-7
size: .
V: TRBV28
DNA: TGTGCCAGCAGAGGACGGGGATTCGAGCAGTACTTC
CDR3: CASRGRGFEQYF

D: .
J: TRBJ2-1
size: once
V: TRBV18
DNA: TGTGCCAGCTCACCACCTACAGTGGGGGCACGCAATGAGCAGTTCTTC
CDR3: CASSPPTVGARNEQFF

D: .
J: TRBJ2-2
size: .
V: TRBV11-2
DNA: TGTGCCAGCAGCTTAGCAGGGAGAGACACCGGGGAGCTGTTTTTT
CDR3: CASSLAGRDTGELFF

D: TRBD2
J: TRBJ2-1
size: .
V: TRBV5-1
DNA: TGCGCCAGCAGCTTACCTTTAGCGGGAGGTTACAATGAGCAGTTCTTC
CDR3: CASSLPLAGGYNEQFF

D: .
J: TRBJ2-5
size: .
V: TRBV29-1
DNA: TGCAGTTTCAGGGGGGTGGACGAGACCCAGTACTTC
CDR3: CSFRGVDETQYF

D: .
J: TRBJ2-1
size: .
V: TRBV11-3
DNA: TGTGCCAGCAGCTTCGGACACTCCCTCTCCTACAATGAGCAGTTCTTC
CDR3: CASSFGHSLSYNEQFF

D: TRBD1
J: TRBJ2-5
size: few
V: TRBV2
DNA: TGTGCCAGCAGTAAAACCGGGACAGAGGAGACCCAGTACTTC
CDR3: CASSKTGTEETQYF

D: .
J: TRBJ1-2
size: .
V: TRBV6-6
DNA: TGTGCCAGCAGTTACTCCAGGGGAGAGTATGGCTACACCTTC
CDR3: CASSYSRGEYGYTF

D: .
J: TRBJ1-5
size: .
V: TRBV15
DNA: TGTGCCACCAGCAGTCGCCGCGAGGGCAATCAGCCCCAGCATTTT
CDR3: CATSSRREGNQPQHF

D: .
J: TRBJ2-7
size: few
V: TRBV5-1
DNA: TGCGCCAGCAGCCCGACCGAAAGTCCCTACGAGCAGTACTTC
CDR3: CASSPTESPYEQYF

D: .
J: TRBJ2-4
size: .
V: TRBV28
DNA: TGTGCCAGCGAAGAGGGTTTTAGGGCCAAAAACATTCAGTACTTC
CDR3: CASEEGFRAKNIQYF

D: .
J: TRBJ2-1
size: .
V: TRBV27
DNA: TGTGCCAGCAGTTTCGCCGCCCAGGGGACGCTATTCAATGAGCAGTTCTTC
CDR3: CASSFAAQGTLFNEQFF

D: .
J: TRBJ1-5
size: .
V: TRBV28
DNA: TGTGCCAGCAGCCCTTCCCCGGACTGGACTTCGACCCAGCATTTT
CDR3: CASSPSPDWTSTQHF

D: .
J: TRBJ2-3
size: .
V: TRBV11-2
DNA: TGTGCCAGCAGCTTGTACGGGAGTGATGGGGTAGATACGCAGTATTTT
CDR3: CASSLYGSDGVDTQYF

D: .
J: TRBJ2-5
size: .
V: TRBV25-1
DNA: TGTGCCAGCAGTGAATGGCGGACCCAGTACTTC
CDR3: CASSEWRTQYF